A selection of T cell receptor beta chains follows, all from one sample in a study of T-cell reconstitution after alpha-beta-depleted transplantation in children. Using its own MiXCR run on the PCR reads, TCRdb lists one record per CDR3 protein. Of 400,000 to 550,000 distinct CDR3 sequences listed, about 11% are singletons. Sequenced here: PBMCs, sampled before TCRalphabeta/CD19-depleted stem cell transplant. These receptors were collected from a child aged 2 to 10 with inherited bone marrow failure, due to receive a stem cell transplant. Both conserved end residues are part of each CDR3. The D gene is left open where the match is weak. A row's size may be missing; if present it is once, few, many or a size class.

many	NA	TRBJ1-1	TRBV11-2	CASPPWGVNTEAFF	TGTGCCAGCCCTCCTTGGGGGGTGAACACTGAAGCTTTCTTT
many	NA	TRBJ1-2	TRBV12-3/TRBV12-4	CASSLRVVPPRYGYTF	TGTGCCAGCAGTTTAAGGGTGGTTCCACCCCGCTATGGCTACACCTTC
many	NA	TRBJ2-7	TRBV20-1	CSAPEAQRSSYEQYF	TGCAGTGCTCCCGAGGCCCAACGGAGCTCCTACGAGCAGTACTTC
NA	TRBD1	TRBJ2-1	TRBV20-1	CSARTGQGYNEQFF	TGCAGTGCACGCACGGGACAGGGGTACAATGAGCAGTTCTTC
many	NA	TRBJ2-5	TRBV7-9	CASRIGSQETQYF	TGTGCCAGCAGGATCGGCAGCCAAGAGACCCAGTACTTC
NA	TRBD1	TRBJ1-1	TRBV15	CATSRETGDEAFF	TGTGCCACCAGCAGAGAGACAGGGGATGAAGCTTTCTTT
NA	NA	TRBJ1-5	TRBV6-2/TRBV6-3	CASSHRRSGNQPQHF	TGTGCCAGCAGCCACCGGAGGTCGGGCAATCAGCCCCAGCATTTT
many	NA	TRBJ1-1	TRBV29-1	CSVAPGGGVNTEAFF	TGCAGCGTTGCACCTGGTGGAGGTGTTAACACTGAAGCTTTCTTT
many	NA	TRBJ2-6	TRBV5-1	CASSLLGAAGANVLTF	TGCGCCAGCAGCTTGTTGGGGGCGGCTGGGGCCAACGTCCTGACTTTC
NA	NA	TRBJ2-6	TRBV7-6	CASSLLTSSGANVLTF	TGTGCCAGCAGCCTGCTTACGTCCTCTGGGGCCAACGTCCTGACTTTC
NA	NA	TRBJ2-4	TRBV19	CASSIRGAGRLAKNIQYF	TGTGCCAGTAGTATACGCGGGGCAGGCCGGCTAGCCAAAAACATTCAGTACTTC
NA	NA	TRBJ1-2	TRBV13	CASSFGLLPRGYTF	TGTGCCAGCAGCTTTGGGCTCCTCCCTAGGGGCTACACCTTC
few	NA	TRBJ2-1	TRBV29-1	CSVDPIGATVDNEQFF	TGCAGCGTGGACCCGATCGGAGCCACCGTCGACAATGAGCAGTTCTTC
few	TRBD1	TRBJ1-5	TRBV20-1	CSAAPGTVSQPQHF	TGCAGTGCAGCGCCGGGGACAGTGAGTCAGCCCCAGCATTTT
many	NA	TRBJ2-7	TRBV6-2/TRBV6-3	CASGDRSYEQYF	TGTGCCAGCGGGGACCGCTCCTACGAGCAGTACTTC
few	NA	TRBJ2-7	TRBV7-2	CASSLPGLNYEQYF	TGTGCCAGCAGCTTACCGGGCCTCAACTACGAGCAGTACTTC
many	NA	TRBJ2-3	TRBV28	CASSSHTGGTQYF	TGTGCCAGCAGTTCTCATACCGGAGGTACGCAGTATTTT
many	TRBD2	TRBJ2-1	TRBV20-1	CSARPSGRGRGSYNEQFF	TGCAGTGCTAGACCTAGCGGGAGAGGCAGAGGGTCCTACAATGAGCAGTTCTTC
many	TRBD2	TRBJ2-1	TRBV6-1	CASTTDPGLAGNEFF	TGTGCCAGCACAACCGATCCGGGACTAGCGGGAAATGAGTTCTTC
many	TRBD2	TRBJ2-1	TRBV2	CASTQTGTSMIEQFF	TGTGCCAGCACTCAAACCGGGACTAGCATGATTGAGCAGTTCTTC
NA	NA	TRBJ2-7	TRBV28	CASSLALDGTHYEQYF	TGTGCCAGCAGTTTAGCCTTGGACGGAACTCACTACGAGCAGTACTTC
many	TRBD2	TRBJ2-2	TRBV24-1	CATSVPPGLAGDGELFF	TGTGCCACCAGTGTTCCTCCGGGACTAGCGGGAGACGGGGAGCTGTTTTTT
many	NA	TRBJ2-3	TRBV2	CASSEARFRATDTQYF	TGTGCCAGCAGTGAAGCGAGGTTTAGGGCCACAGATACGCAGTATTTT
many	TRBD2	TRBJ2-1	TRBV7-2	CASSSRTGLAVYNEQFF	TGTGCCAGCAGCTCTAGGACGGGACTAGCGGTCTACAATGAGCAGTTCTTC
many	TRBD1	TRBJ2-5	TRBV7-8	CASSLSGGPETQYF	TGTGCCAGCAGCTTATCAGGGGGCCCCGAGACCCAGTACTTC
few	NA	TRBJ2-7	TRBV20-1	CSAPLPRDQYF	TGCAGTGCGCCGTTACCTCGGGATCAGTACTTC
many	TRBD1	TRBJ2-3	TRBV18	CASSLTGATDTQYF	TGTGCCAGCTCCCTTACAGGGGCCACAGATACGCAGTATTTT
NA	NA	TRBJ2-1	TRBV12-3/TRBV12-4	CASSSSRGFGLEQFF	TGTGCCAGCAGCTCCTCCAGGGGTTTCGGCCTTGAGCAGTTCTTC
many	TRBD2	TRBJ2-7	TRBV6-1	CASYTRGGRRNEQYF	TGTGCCAGCTATACTAGGGGCGGGAGGAGGAACGAGCAGTACTTC
NA	TRBD2	TRBJ2-2	TRBV3-1	CACSSGSYGGRLITGELFF	TGTGCCTGCAGTTCGGGGTCGTACGGCGGGAGGTTGATCACCGGGGAGCTGTTTTTT
many	NA	TRBJ2-7	TRBV27	CASRAVGAGDPLRGEQYF	TGTGCCAGCAGAGCAGTCGGGGCTGGGGACCCCTTGAGGGGCGAGCAGTACTTC
NA	NA	TRBJ1-6	TRBV27	CASSLSVTSPLHF	TGTGCCAGCAGTTTAAGTGTGACGTCACCCCTCCACTTT
few	TRBD2	TRBJ2-1	TRBV27	CASLTTSGPWDEQFF	TGTGCCAGCCTAACTACTAGCGGACCTTGGGATGAGCAGTTCTTC
many	NA	TRBJ1-2	TRBV7-9	CASSPPGAAYGYTF	TGTGCCAGCAGCCCCCCAGGGGCGGCCTATGGCTACACCTTC
NA	TRBD2	TRBJ2-7	TRBV2	CASSEWSSGQGAYEQYF	TGTGCCAGCAGTGAATGGTCTAGCGGCCAAGGGGCCTACGAGCAGTACTTC
many	NA	TRBJ1-6	TRBV11-2	CASSLIRDSPLHF	TGTGCCAGCAGCTTAATAAGGGATTCACCCCTCCACTTT
many	NA	TRBJ1-1	TRBV10-3	CAITSQALGEAFF	TGTGCCATCACCTCGCAGGCGCTGGGGGAAGCTTTCTTT
few	TRBD1	TRBJ2-5	TRBV7-8	CASSLARTGSQTQYF	TGTGCCAGCAGCTTAGCGCGGACAGGGAGTCAGACCCAGTACTTC
many	NA	TRBJ1-2	TRBV4-1	CASSPRPGSYDGYTF	TGCGCCAGCAGCCCCCGGCCGGGGAGTTATGATGGCTACACCTTC
many	TRBD2	TRBJ2-1	TRBV4-3	CASSQDLGNSGGTYNEQFF	TGCGCCAGCAGCCAAGATTTGGGGAACAGCGGGGGAACCTACAATGAGCAGTTCTTC
many	NA	TRBJ1-5	TRBV4-2	CASSQGYVDQPQHF	TGTGCCAGCAGCCAAGGTTACGTTGATCAGCCCCAGCATTTT
NA	TRBD2	TRBJ2-7	TRBV4-3	CASSQTSGLYNEQYF	TGCGCCAGCAGCCAAACTAGCGGGCTTTACAATGAGCAGTACTTC
many	TRBD2	TRBJ2-1	TRBV20-1	CSAETSGIGEQFF	TGCAGTGCCGAAACTAGCGGGATAGGTGAGCAGTTCTTC
many	NA	TRBJ2-3	TRBV19	CASSSTGDTQYF	TGTGCCAGTAGCTCCACAGGGGATACGCAGTATTTT
NA	NA	TRBJ2-2	TRBV5-1	CASSLIHPARTGELFF	TGCGCCAGCAGCTTGATCCACCCGGCAAGGACCGGGGAGCTGTTTTTT
NA	NA	TRBJ1-5	TRBV19	CASSGGASNQPQHF	TGTGCCAGTAGTGGGGGGGCTAGCAATCAGCCCCAGCATTTT
many	TRBD2	TRBJ2-3	TRBV4-2	CASAGTSGADTQYF	TGTGCCAGCGCCGGGACTAGCGGCGCAGATACGCAGTATTTT
many	NA	TRBJ2-3	TRBV10-3	CAISVAPAGFTDTQYF	TGTGCCATCAGTGTCGCCCCTGCAGGCTTCACAGATACGCAGTATTTT
many	NA	TRBJ2-1	TRBV3-1	CASSQVLPTRNEQFF	TGTGCCAGCAGCCAAGTTCTACCCACGCGCAATGAGCAGTTCTTC
many	NA	TRBJ2-5	TRBV5-1	CASSLTYTRGETQYF	TGCGCCAGCAGCTTGACCTATACCCGCGGGGAGACCCAGTACTTC
NA	NA	TRBJ1-1	TRBV13	CASSDLGDTTEAFF	TGTGCCAGCAGCGACCTTGGGGACACTACTGAAGCTTTCTTT
many	NA	TRBJ1-1	TRBV29-1	CSALGGVGAFF	TGCAGCGCCCTGGGGGGGGTTGGAGCTTTCTTT
many	NA	TRBJ2-5	TRBV4-2	CASSQETLTGVEETQYF	TGTGCCAGCAGCCAAGAGACCCTAACGGGAGTCGAAGAGACCCAGTACTTC
many	TRBD1	TRBJ2-5	TRBV28	CASSPRTGTAKETQYF	TGTGCCAGCAGTCCGCGGACAGGGACGGCGAAAGAGACCCAGTACTTC
many	NA	TRBJ2-7	TRBV20-1	CSARDLPLSYEQYF	TGCAGTGCTAGAGATCTGCCTCTCTCCTACGAGCAGTACTTC
many	NA	TRBJ1-5	TRBV7-2	CASSDAIQPQHF	TGTGCCAGCAGCGATGCAATTCAGCCCCAGCATTTT
NA	NA	TRBJ2-7	TRBV5-4	CASSLDPGGLSYEQYF	TGTGCCAGCAGCTTGGATCCCGGCGGACTCTCCTACGAGCAGTACTTC